This TCR beta chain was recovered during a study of blood T cell repertoires in COVID-19. Study in general: Specimens from acute and convalescent COVID-19 originated in the United States, Italy and Spain. T cells, B-cell-depleted T cells, or PBMCs provided the cDNA or gDNA that served as material.

This clone has more than one count but fewer than ten. The V gene's germline CDR1 is MNHEY and CDR2 SMNVEV (reference sequence). Trimming cost V 8 bases and J 3 bases, with 5 bases left between them. The CDR3 covers 10 residues. This table comes from immunoSEQ multiplex PCR, and its TCRdb copy is limited to in-frame clones, with some not included. The repertoire holds about 250,000 clones, with over 70% as singletons. The specimen was peripheral blood. The origin of this receptor is a woman aged 80 or over with acute or convalescent COVID-19. The chain joins TRBV27 to TRBJ2-7; no clear D. In DNA form, the CDR3 reads TGTGCCAGCGGCCACTACGAGCAGTACTTC. It encodes CASGHYEQYF.